A single sample is the source of the 19 T cell receptor beta chains below, sequenced in a study of a mutant IDH1 vaccine in newly diagnosed glioma. Time point here: week 5, during vaccination. With topical imiquimod, each dose of the vaccine consisted of 300 ug of mutant IDH1 20-mer peptide. These receptors have no identified antigens. This table comes from immunoSEQ multiplex PCR, and its TCRdb copy is limited to in-frame clones, with some not included. The sample includes approximately 76,000 clones, 90% to 95% of them seen just once. Specimen: PBMCs, collected from a glioma patient whose treatment included an IDH1 peptide vaccine. The receptor source for this set is a woman in her 50s with glioma.

The chain has TRBV19 and TRBJ2-7; TRBD1 might be the D (6 bases). The CDR3 contains 16 residues. Trimming took 3 bases from V and 5 from J, leaving 20 bases between them. Germline V gives CDR1 LNHDA, CDR2 SQIVND (reference sequence). In DNA, the CDR3 is TGTGCCAGTAGTATTCTGGGGAGAGCAGGGGCCCACGAGCAGTACTTC. This translates into CASSILGRAGAHEQYF.

This clone was observed once. This sequence joins TRBV19 and TRBJ1-1; D is uncertain. Trimming left V 4 bases short and J 3 bases short, with 9 bases between. The CDR3 sequence is 13 residues long. The germline V gene encodes CDR1 LNHDA and CDR2 SQIVND (reference sequence). For the CDR3, the DNA is TGTGCCAGTAGTAAACGACAAGACACTGAAGCTTTCTTT. The encoded protein is CASSKRQDTEAFF.

The rearrangement uses TRBV5-1 and TRBJ2-3; D perhaps matches TRBD1 (6 bases). With 3 bases removed from V and 4 bases from J, the gap between germline ends came to 15 bases. CDR3 length: 15 amino acids. Germline V gene sequence: CDR1 SGHRS, CDR2 YFSETQ. Here the CDR3 DNA reads TGCGCCAGCAGCTCAGGGGTAGTGAGGCCAGATACGCAGTATTTT. Its protein is CASSSGVVRPDTQYF.

The chain combines TRBV9 with TRBJ1-4; possible D gene TRBD1, 6 bases. Looked up from germline, CDR1 is SGDLS and CDR2 is YYNGEE. Trimming pared 4 bases from V and 4 bases from J, leaving 14 bases between. The CDR3 length is 15 residues. CDR3: CASSTKGQLNEKLFF. The DNA of the CDR3 is TGTGCCAGCAGCACGAAGGGACAACTTAATGAAAAACTGTTTTTT.

V is TRBV2 and J is TRBJ1-4; 9 bases fit TRBD1. CDR3 length: 14 residues. V shed 6 bases, J shed 6 bases, and the junction held 5 bases outside the gene matches. Germline assignment: CDR1 SNHLY and CDR2 FYNNEI. The CDR3 DNA is TGTGCCAGCAGGCTAGGGACAGGGTATGAAAAACTGTTTTTT. As protein: CASRLGTGYEKLFF. Full variable domain (remainder filled in from reference TRBV2 and TRBJ1-4): EPEVTQTPSHQVTQMGQEVILRCVPISNHLYFYWYRQILGQKVEFLVSFYNNEISEKSEIFDDQFSVERPDGSNFTLKIRSTKLEDSAMYFCASRLGTGYEKLFFGSGTQLSVL.

This clone was counted a single time. This chain joins TRBV4-1 and TRBJ2-7; TRBD1 agrees at 8 bases. V lost 3 bases and J lost 4; bases outside the gene matches: 11. The CDR3 consists of 16 residues. The germline V gene has CDR1 MGHRA and CDR2 YSYEKL. The CDR3 DNA sequence: TGCGCCAGCAGCCACTATCTTCGGACAGGGACGTACGAGCAGTACTTC. This encodes CASSHYLRTGTYEQYF.

The chain combines TRBV2 with TRBJ1-5; D call uncertain. Looked up from germline, CDR1 is SNHLY and CDR2 is FYNNEI. V was cut by 6 bases and J by 5 bases, with 17 bases left in between. The CDR3 loop spans 15 amino acids. The DNA for the CDR3 is TGTGCCAGCAGAAGGGAGGAGGGCCTACATCAGCCCCAGCATTTT. This sequence encodes CASRREEGLHQPQHF. The complete variable domain, with remaining parts taken from reference TRBV2 and TRBJ1-5, reads EPEVTQTPSHQVTQMGQEVILRCVPISNHLYFYWYRQILGQKVEFLVSFYNNEISEKSEIFDDQFSVERPDGSNFTLKIRSTKLEDSAMYFCASRREEGLHQPQHFGDGTRLSIL.

The chain couples TRBV27 to TRBJ1-2; no definite D call. V gave up 4 bases and J gave up 5 bases, with 23 bases separating them. This CDR3 is 17 amino acids long. The germline CDR1 and CDR2 sequences are MNHEY and SMNVEV (reference sequence). CDR3 region: CASSSSSSSHGRYGYTF. As DNA, the CDR3 is TGTGCCAGCAGTTCCAGTAGCAGCTCCCACGGGCGTTATGGCTACACCTTC.

The chain employs TRBV5-1 and TRBJ2-7; 7 bases line up with TRBD2. The J segment lost 3 bases and the V segment lost 5 bases, leaving 5 bases of the junction unmatched. Per the germline V gene, CDR1 is SGHRS and CDR2 is YFSETQ. The CDR3 runs 13 residues. Here the CDR3 reads CASRGTSVYEQYF. CDR3 coding DNA: TGCGCCAGCAGAGGCACTAGCGTCTACGAGCAGTACTTC.

The J gene is TRBJ2-3, the V gene TRBV30; 7 nucleotides align to TRBD2. The germline gives CDR1 GTSNPN, CDR2 SVGIG (reference sequence). The CDR3 consists of 16 residues. J was trimmed by 4 bases and V by 0 bases; bases with no gene match: 10. CDR3 residues: CAWSVRRERSADTQYF. The CDR3 DNA reads as TGTGCCTGGAGTGTCCGGCGGGAGAGGAGCGCAGATACGCAGTATTTT. Looking up the rest from reference TRBV30 and TRBJ2-3 gives the full variable domain: SQTIHQWPATLVQPVGSPLSLECTVEGTSNPNLYWYRQAAGRGLQLLFYSVGIGQISSEVPQNLSASRPQDRQFILSSKKLLLSDSGFYLCAWSVRRERSADTQYFGPGTRLTVL.

The V gene is TRBV30, the J gene TRBJ2-5; 8 bases match TRBD1. Germline V lookup: CDR1 GTSNPN, CDR2 SVGIG (reference sequence). J gave up 1 base and V 5 bases, and 6 bases lay outside the gene matches. The CDR3 runs to 14 residues. Here the CDR3 reads CAWDRQGIQETQYF. In DNA form, the CDR3 reads TGTGCCTGGGACCGACAGGGGATCCAAGAGACCCAGTACTTC. The complete variable domain, with remaining parts taken from reference TRBV30 and TRBJ2-5, reads SQTIHQWPATLVQPVGSPLSLECTVEGTSNPNLYWYRQAAGRGLQLLFYSVGIGQISSEVPQNLSASRPQDRQFILSSKKLLLSDSGFYLCAWDRQGIQETQYFGPGTRLLVL.

V usage is TRBV5-1 and J usage is TRBJ1-2, with 7 nucleotides matching TRBD1. The CDR3 consists of 13 residues. Trimming removed 5 bases from V and 3 bases from J; junction bases left unmatched: 4. The V gene's germline CDR1 is SGHRS and CDR2 YFSETQ. The CDR3 here is CASSQTGDYGYTF. CDR3 nucleotides: TGCGCCAGCAGTCAAACAGGGGACTATGGCTACACCTTC.

CDR3 in amino acids: CASRDAGGNEKLFF. The CDR3 nucleotides read TGTGCCAGTAGGGACGCCGGCGGGAATGAAAAACTGTTTTTT. The rearrangement joins TRBV19 to TRBJ1-4; no definite D call. The CDR3 contains 14 residues. V was cut by 6 bases and J by 5 bases, with 13 bases left in between. Germline V gene lookup returns CDR1 LNHDA and CDR2 SQIVND (reference sequence).

The chain carries TRBV18 and TRBJ1-6, with D perhaps matching TRBD1 (5 bases). Germline CDR1 and CDR2: KGHSH and LQKENI. Trimming shortened V by 2 bases and J by 7 bases, and 12 bases separated the two germline ends. This CDR3 is 15 amino acids long. CDR3: CASSPRPGPNSPLHF. As DNA, the CDR3 is TGTGCCAGCTCACCAAGGCCGGGGCCGAATTCACCCCTCCACTTT.

About this clone: Sequence at one end of the junction differs from germline and may be a read error. This chain joins TRBV20-1 and TRBJ2-7, with no clear D. The CDR3 extends over 11 amino acids. Germline V lookup: CDR1 DFQATT, CDR2 SNEGSKA (reference sequence). This chain's CDR3 is CSATQEAERNF. As DNA, the CDR3 is TGCAGTGCTACCCAAGAAGCCGAGCGCAACTTC.

In DNA form, the CDR3 reads TGTGCCAGCAGTCCCGCGGACAGGATCTACGAGCAGTACTTC. Its protein is CASSPADRIYEQYF. This chain connects TRBV28 to TRBJ2-7; 7 bases are a match to TRBD1. The V gene's germline CDR1 is MDHEN and CDR2 SYDVKM. The CDR3 loop spans 14 amino acids. V lost 5 bases and J lost 3; bases outside the gene matches: 7. Drawing the rest from reference TRBV28 and TRBJ2-7, the complete variable domain is DVKVTQSSRYLVKRTGEKVFLECVQDMDHENMFWYRQDPGLGLRLIYFSYDVKMKEKGDIPEGYSVSREKKERFSLILESASTNQTSMYLCASSPADRIYEQYFGPGTRLTVT.

The gene calls are TRBV7-9 and TRBJ1-1; D possibly corresponds to TRBD1 (5 bases). CDR1 and CDR2 from the germline V gene are SEHNR and FQNEAQ (reference sequence). The CDR3 has 14 residues. V lost 3 bases, J lost 6 bases, and 14 bases lay in between. CDR3 bases: TGTGCCAGCAGCTTGGACGCACGGGGGGCTGAAGCTTTCTTT. Translated, it gives CASSLDARGAEAFF. Drawing the rest from reference TRBV7-9 and TRBJ1-1, the complete variable domain is DTGVSQNPRHKITKRGQNVTFRCDPISEHNRLYWYRQTLGQGPEFLTYFQNEAQLEKSRLLSDRFSAERPKGSFSTLEIQRTEQGDSAMYLCASSLDARGAEAFFGQGTRLTVV.

The CDR3 nucleotides read TGTGCCAGCAGCCGTGGCGCCGGGACAGGGTACACCGGGGAGCTGTTTTTT. This gives the protein CASSRGAGTGYTGELFF. The chain carries TRBV11-3 and TRBJ2-2, with 9 nucleotides matching TRBD1. The V gene end was trimmed by 5 bases and the J gene end by 3 bases; junction bases not matched to a gene: 10. Germline values: CDR1 SGHNT, CDR2 YENEEA. The CDR3 runs to 17 residues. The complete variable domain, with remaining parts taken from reference TRBV11-3 and TRBJ2-2, reads EAGVVQSPRYKIIEKKQPVAFWCNPISGHNTLYWYLQNLGQGPELLIRYENEEAVDDSQLPKDRFSAERLKGVDSTLKIQPAELGDSAVYLCASSRGAGTGYTGELFFGEGSRLTVL.

The chain links TRBV28 to TRBJ1-6, with D perhaps TRBD1 (6 bases). Trimming removed 6 bases from V and 5 bases from J, with 14 bases in between. Per the germline V gene, CDR1 is MDHEN and CDR2 is SYDVKM. The CDR3 is 15 residues long. The CDR3 here is CASRWTAQDNSPLHF. The CDR3 nucleotides are TGTGCCAGCAGATGGACAGCACAAGATAATTCACCCCTCCACTTT.